The source of this T cell receptor beta chain is a study of T cells in Graves' hyperthyroidism and ophthalmopathy. Findings and caveats of the study: Blood also held most thyroid clonotypes expanded beyond 0.001. Model-based prediction identified ophthalmopathy a median about 6 months prior to its onset.

V lost 1 base to trimming and J lost 4 bases; unmatched junction nucleotides: 4. The CDR3 extends over 16 amino acids. Germline CDR1 reads SGHTA; CDR2 reads FQGTGA. If no ophthalmopathy progression occurred within 18 months, Graves' hyperthyroidism was stable. The PBMCs had their origin in 10 ml of fresh peripheral blood. RNA transcripts were the template for amplifying TCR beta CDR3 regions. The HTBI primer set was used in a first-round RT-PCR of the TCR CDR3. MiXCR, applied by TCRdb to the multiplex PCR reads, yields one record per CDR3 protein. The data contain 300,000 or so distinct CDR3 sequences, 20% to 25% of them singletons. Notes on this clonotype: Its antigen is unknown.

This rearrangement joins TRBV7-3 to TRBJ2-5, with 12 bases that match TRBD1. This receptor was identified in a woman between 45 and 60 years old with Graves' hyperthyroidism. Sequencing was done on a sample of blood. The DNA of the CDR3 is TGTGCCAGCAGCTTAATGGGACAGGGGGCATTAGAGACCCAGTACTTC. It codes for CASSLMGQGALETQYF.